This record covers a single TCR beta chain. Produced via immunoSEQ multiplex PCR; TCRdb's table is partial and in-frame only. The repertoire holds fewer than 400,000 clones, with roughly 86% as singletons. The sample is drawn from a study of cytomegalovirus exposure and HLA in healthy donors. Germline trimming cut 3 bases from V and 1 base from J; bases unmatched to any gene: 7. Germline V gene sequence: CDR1 SGHNT, CDR2 YYREEE (reference sequence). This CDR3 has 16 residues. The sequenced sample consisted of PBMCs. The sequence derives from a man younger than 40 in good health and CMV-seronegative. This sequence joins TRBV5-4 and TRBJ2-3, with 8 bases aligning to TRBD2. The CDR3 bases are TGTGCCAGCAGCTCCCGCCGGCGGGGGGGCACAGATACGCAGTATTTT. Translation gives CASSSRRRGGTDTQYF.